The 15 T cell receptor beta chains listed next were all sequenced from one sample in a study of human T cells and chemical hapten exposure. Time point reported: patch test 3, about 24 weeks after DPC sensitization. Treatment defined: therapeutic diphenylcyclopropenone sensitization with weekly scalp DPC. TCRdb independently ran MiXCR on the RACE reads; one entry per CDR3 protein. The sample has about 190,000 distinct CDR3 sequences, under 30% seen once. The source material was whole blood, sampled in connection with sensitization to the hapten diphenylcyclopropenone (DPC). The source of these receptors is a woman aged 40 to 50 with alopecia areata. Some clones in this sample may be carry-over from other donors' samples.

There are a few counts of this clonotype. This CDR3 reads CASSEGVTGIETQYF. The CDR3 DNA reads as TGTGCCAGCAGTGAAGGGGTGACTGGGATAGAGACCCAGTACTTC. This chain links TRBV2 with TRBJ2-5, with D unclear. The CDR3 contains 15 residues. CDR1 SNHLY and CDR2 FYNNEI come from the germline V gene. V was clipped by 1 base and J by 4 bases, with 13 bases between them.

This clonotype was counted only a few times. The chain uses TRBV29-1 and TRBJ1-1; TRBD1 agrees at 7 bases. With 7 bases clipped from V and 4 bases from J, the junction kept 15 bases outside the gene matches. The CDR3 has 15 residues. The V gene's germline CDR1 is SQVTM and CDR2 ANQGSEA. For the CDR3, the DNA is TGCAGCGGACTAGGAGGACAGGCCTATGGCACTGAAGCTTTCTTT. Translation: CSGLGGQAYGTEAFF.

This clonotype was detected only a few times. The chain couples TRBV4-2 to TRBJ2-7; TRBD2 matches at 11 bases. Germline V lookup: CDR1 LGHNA, CDR2 YNFKEQ. The length of the CDR3 is 14 residues. Germline trimming cut 3 bases from V and 3 bases from J; bases unmatched to any gene: 1. For the CDR3, the DNA is TGTGCCAGCAGCCAGACTAGCGGGGTCTACGAGCAGTACTTC. This gives the protein CASSQTSGVYEQYF.

This clonotype was counted a few times. The V and J genes are TRBV6-6 and TRBJ1-4; 9 bases fit TRBD1. From germline, CDR1 is MNHNY and CDR2 SVGAGI (reference sequence). This CDR3 spans 14 amino acids. With 4 bases clipped from V and 7 bases from J, the junction kept 4 bases outside the gene matches. The DNA of the CDR3 is TGTGCCAGCAGTTCGACAGGGGGTGTTGAAAAACTGTTTTTT. It codes for CASSSTGGVEKLFF.

This clonotype was counted a few times. The chain employs TRBV10-3 and TRBJ2-5; the D gene is possibly TRBD1 (8 bases). The CDR3 runs 14 residues. V was cut by 8 bases and J by 4 bases, with 17 bases left in between. In germline, CDR1 is ENHRY, CDR2 SYGVKD. The CDR3 region is CAIQSDREGETQYF. As DNA, the CDR3 is TGTGCCATCCAATCGGACAGGGAGGGAGAGACCCAGTACTTC.

CDR3 bases: TGTGCCAGCAGCGCTAGTGGGCTAGCGGGAGCCGATACGCAGTATTTT. This encodes CASSASGLAGADTQYF. V and J are TRBV13 and TRBJ2-3; 10 nucleotides line up with TRBD2. J was trimmed by 6 bases and V by 5 bases; bases with no gene match: 11. The CDR3 extends over 16 amino acids. Germline V lookup: CDR1 PRHDT, CDR2 FYEKMQ (reference sequence).

V is TRBV6-5 and J is TRBJ2-1; D is perhaps TRBD1 (6 bases). This CDR3 is 17 amino acids long. V lost 2 bases, J lost 4 bases, and 18 bases lay in between. Germline loops: CDR1 MNHEY, CDR2 SVGAGI. The CDR3 DNA sequence: TGTGCCAGCAGTTACAGCAGGGGCAGGAGTGGATACAATGAGCAGTTCTTC. This encodes CASSYSRGRSGYNEQFF.

This clonotype occurred many times. CDR3 protein: CSASLGTGDTQYF. For the CDR3, the DNA is TGCAGTGCTTCTCTTGGGACAGGGGATACGCAGTATTTT. V and J are TRBV20-1 and TRBJ2-3; 9 bases agree with TRBD1. The CDR3 has 13 amino acids. The V and J ends lost 5 bases and 6 bases, in that order; junction bases with no gene match: 6. Germline V CDR1 and CDR2: DFQATT, SNEGSKA (reference sequence).

The gene calls are TRBV28 and TRBJ2-1, with 9 bases matching TRBD1. CDR1 and CDR2 (germline): MDHEN, SYDVKM. The CDR3 is 15 residues long. The ends lost 3 bases at V and 3 bases at J; junction bases unmatched: 3. In DNA, the CDR3 is TGTGCCAGCAGTTTCTTGGGACAGGGCTACAATGAGCAGTTCTTC. Translated: CASSFLGQGYNEQFF.

This chain joins TRBV5-1 and TRBJ1-6, with 7 nucleotides matching TRBD1. This CDR3 is built from 17 residues. Germline V CDR1 and CDR2: SGHRS, YFSETQ. V lost 0 bases, J lost 7 bases, and 10 bases stayed unmatched. The chain's CDR3 is CASSLARAGGTNSPLHF. Written as DNA, the CDR3 is TGCGCCAGCAGCTTGGCCCGGGCAGGGGGAACCAATTCACCCCTCCACTTT.

There are a few counts of this clonotype. The chain has TRBV27 and TRBJ2-2; D gene ambiguous. This CDR3 spans 14 amino acids. Germline V gene data show CDR1 as MNHEY and CDR2 as SMNVEV (reference sequence). V lost 10 bases and J 4 bases, leaving 16 bases between the germline ends. The CDR3 is CATSHSPGTGELFF. The DNA of the CDR3 is TGTGCCACCTCCCACTCGCCGGGCACCGGGGAGCTGTTTTTT.

This clonotype has at least ten counts. This chain links TRBV29-1 with TRBJ1-1; D is unclear. V was trimmed by 8 bases and J by 11 bases, leaving 18 bases between them. Germline-derived CDR1 and CDR2 are SQVTM and ANQGSEA. The CDR3 covers 11 residues. CDR3 in amino acids: CSIGRMVGAFF. The CDR3 nucleotides are TGCAGCATTGGACGGATGGTTGGCGCTTTCTTT.

This chain connects TRBV12-3 or TRBV12-4 to TRBJ2-5, with TRBD2 as a possible D gene (5 bases). The CDR3 is 14 residues long. The V end was cut by 2 bases, the J end by 5 bases, with 12 bases between. Written as DNA, the CDR3 is TGTGCCAGCAGTTTAATGGACCGAGGGGAGACCCAGTACTTC. Translating gives CASSLMDRGETQYF.

The chain is built from TRBV11-3 and TRBJ2-1; D perhaps matches TRBD2 (5 bases). The length of the CDR3 is 13 residues. Germline assignment: CDR1 SGHNT and CDR2 YENEEA. The V gene lost 2 bases and the J gene lost 5 bases, with 7 bases spanning the gap. This CDR3 is CASSLSGNNEQFF. The CDR3 region has the DNA TGTGCCAGCAGCTTATCGGGAAACAATGAGCAGTTCTTC.

The J gene is TRBJ2-5, the V gene TRBV6-6; no clear D. Trimming removed 1 base from V and 1 base from J, with 4 bases in between. The germline V gene encodes CDR1 MNHNY and CDR2 SVGAGI (reference sequence). This CDR3 is built from 13 residues. CDR3 protein: CASSYWSQETQYF. CDR3 in DNA: TGTGCCAGCAGTTACTGGAGCCAAGAGACCCAGTACTTC.